The clone carrying this TCR beta chain was found once. Those who participated ranged in age from roughly 18 to 90 years and resided in 20 to 30 US areas. These data belong to a study of blood T cell repertoires in COVID-19. The authors' processing: Amplifying reference gene primers gave estimates of nucleated cell counts. Profiled with immunoSEQ multiplex PCR; TCRdb holds only in-frame clones, not every one. The V and J calls and the clone size are those of that table, but D and trimming were determined from the DNA. The table includes fewer than 450,000 clones, about 90% detected once. This CDR3 is built from 15 residues. With 6 bases clipped from V and 1 base from J, the junction kept 3 bases outside the gene matches. Germline V gives CDR1 SGHNT, CDR2 YENEEA.

What was sequenced was PBMCs or T cells enriched from blood (not recorded which). This clonotype was obtained from a woman in her twenties or thirties who had recovered from COVID-19. This chain joins TRBV11-3 and TRBJ2-2; TRBD1 agrees at 9 bases. The DNA for the CDR3 is TGTGCCAGCAGAATGGGACAGGGGAACACCGGGGAGCTGTTTTTT. It encodes CASRMGQGNTGELFF.